Shown below are 14 T cell receptor beta chains from a single sample sequenced in a study of shared clonotypes between healthy human individuals. Sequencing used immunoSEQ multiplex PCR; TCRdb keeps in-frame clones, though not all of them. The sample includes some 2,100,000 clones, under 95% of them seen just once. CD8 cells regarded as naive lacked CD45RO, were positively chosen for CCR7, and omitted terminally differentiated effector memory CD45RA+ cells. Sample: naive CD8+ T cells from PBMCs. Receptors were obtained from a man aged 18 to 30 in good health. Some clones in this sample may be carry-over from other donors' samples.

The J gene is TRBJ2-1, the V gene TRBV5-1, with D unresolved. CDR3 length: 11 amino acids. Germline values: CDR1 SGHRS, CDR2 YFSETQ. Trimming removed 1 base at V and 10 bases at J, with 6 bases between. CDR3 sequence (DNA): TGCGCCAGCAGCTTGCTGCGGGAGCAGTTCTTC. Protein product: CASSLLREQFF. Combining the CDR3 with reference TRBV5-1 and TRBJ2-1 gives the whole variable domain KAGVTQTPRYLIKTRGQQVTLSCSPISGHRSVSWYQQTPGQGLQFLFEYFSETQRNKGNFPGRFSGRQFSNSRSEMNVSTLELGDSALYLCASSLLREQFFGPGTRLTVL.

The V and J genes are TRBV7-6 and TRBJ1-2; TRBD1 matches at 9 bases. The CDR3 has 13 amino acids. After removal of 5 bases from V and 8 bases from J, the junction contained 6 bases not matched to a gene. CDR1 SGHVS and CDR2 FNYEAQ come from the germline V gene. CDR3 DNA sequence: TGTGCCAGCAGCGAGGGACAGGGAGAAGGCTACACCTTC. Residues: CASSEGQGEGYTF. The entire variable domain, with the rest obtained from reference TRBV7-6 and TRBJ1-2, is as follows: GAGVSQSPRYKVTKRGQDVALRCDPISGHVSLYWYRQALGQGPEFLTYFNYEAQQDKSGLPNDRFSAERPEGSISTLTIQRTEQRDSAMYRCASSEGQGEGYTFGSGTRLTVV.

The chain combines TRBV7-8 with TRBJ1-1, with TRBD1 as a possible D gene (6 bases). V lost 5 bases and J 0 bases, leaving 13 bases between the germline ends. The CDR3 totals 15 residues. Germline V gives CDR1 SGHVS, CDR2 FQNEAQ. The CDR3 spells CASSPHRALNTEAFF. CDR3 in DNA: TGTGCCAGCAGCCCCCACAGGGCCCTGAACACTGAAGCTTTCTTT.

To note about this clone: Other nucleotide sequences from this sample produce the same CDR3. The chain employs TRBV4-1 and TRBJ1-5; no reliable D call. The CDR3 has 15 residues. CDR1 and CDR2 from the germline V gene are MGHRA and YSYEKL. V dropped 0 bases and J dropped 7 bases, with 13 bases sitting between them. The CDR3 loop reads CASSQDRGVGQPQHF. The DNA of the CDR3 is TGCGCCAGCAGCCAAGATCGCGGGGTTGGACAGCCCCAGCATTTT.

The chain carries TRBV19 and TRBJ2-3, with D tentatively TRBD2 (6 bases). Per germline, CDR1 LNHDA and CDR2 SQIVND (reference sequence). There are 14 residues in the CDR3. The V end lost 7 bases, the J end lost 0 bases, and 11 bases lay between the germline ends. The CDR3 reads CASNGGFSTDTQYF. CDR3 in DNA: TGTGCCAGTAACGGGGGTTTTAGCACAGATACGCAGTATTTT.

J is TRBJ2-1 and V is TRBV19; a possible D gene is TRBD1 (6 bases). V gave up 2 bases and J gave up 6 bases, with 14 bases separating them. The CDR3 runs 15 residues. The germline gives CDR1 LNHDA, CDR2 SQIVND (reference sequence). CDR3 region: CASSIWDTRGNEQFF. The CDR3 nucleotides are TGTGCCAGTAGTATATGGGACACCAGAGGCAATGAGCAGTTCTTC.

The rearrangement links TRBV7-8 to TRBJ1-2; tentatively, D is TRBD1 (5 bases). Trimming left V 5 bases short and J 8 bases short, with 21 bases between. Per the germline V gene, CDR1 is SGHVS and CDR2 is FQNEAQ. This CDR3 has 15 amino acids. The CDR3 sequence is CASSNRDAIRHGYTF. DNA of the CDR3: TGTGCCAGCAGCAACCGGGACGCCATCCGGCACGGCTACACCTTC. The complete variable domain, with remaining parts taken from reference TRBV7-8 and TRBJ1-2, reads GAGVSQSPRYKVAKRGQDVALRCDPISGHVSLFWYQQALGQGPEFLTYFQNEAQLDKSGLPSDRFFAERPEGSVSTLKIQRTQQEDSAVYLCASSNRDAIRHGYTFGSGTRLTVV.

This chain uses TRBV9 with TRBJ2-7; 9 bases are shared with TRBD2. The CDR3 is made up of 15 amino acids. The V and J ends lost 3 bases and 1 base, in that order; junction bases with no gene match: 5. Germline assignment: CDR1 SGDLS and CDR2 YYNGEE. In DNA, the CDR3 is TGTGCCAGCAGCGGTAGCGGGAGCTTTTCCTACGAGCAGTACTTC. It specifies CASSGSGSFSYEQYF.

This chain uses TRBV28 with TRBJ2-5; 8 bases are shared with TRBD2. The CDR3 has 18 residues. The germline CDR1 and CDR2 sequences are MDHEN and SYDVKM. Germline trimming cut 7 bases from V and 1 base from J; bases unmatched to any gene: 17. CDR3 residues: CASTDFSGAGEAQETQYF. The CDR3 DNA reads TGTGCCAGCACTGACTTCTCGGGAGCGGGAGAGGCCCAAGAGACCCAGTACTTC. Variable domain in full (rest from reference TRBV28 and TRBJ2-5): DVKVTQSSRYLVKRTGEKVFLECVQDMDHENMFWYRQDPGLGLRLIYFSYDVKMKEKGDIPEGYSVSREKKERFSLILESASTNQTSMYLCASTDFSGAGEAQETQYFGPGTRLLVL.

This clone has a single count. The rearrangement links TRBV28 to TRBJ2-3, with TRBD1 matching over 10 bases. The germline V gene has CDR1 MDHEN and CDR2 SYDVKM. The V segment lost 3 bases and the J segment 4 bases; nucleotides outside the gene matches: 7. The CDR3 sequence is 16 residues long. The CDR3 DNA sequence: TGTGCCAGCAGTTTTTGGGACAGGGGTCCCTCAGATACGCAGTATTTT. Its translation: CASSFWDRGPSDTQYF.

This clone showed up just once. The chain couples TRBV9 to TRBJ2-1; tentatively, D is TRBD1 or TRBD2 (5 bases each). Germline V gene data show CDR1 as SGDLS and CDR2 as YYNGEE. This CDR3 has 14 amino acids. The germline V and J ends were trimmed by 0 bases and 6 bases, with 10 bases remaining between them. This CDR3 reads CASSVEGTGNEQFF. In nucleotides, the CDR3 is TGTGCCAGCAGCGTAGAGGGGACCGGCAATGAGCAGTTCTTC.

On this clone itself: The same CDR3 is also encoded by other DNA sequences in this sample. The chain combines TRBV9 with TRBJ2-3; tentatively, D is TRBD2 (6 bases). The ends were cut back, 0 bases at V and 2 bases at J, with 10 bases in the middle. Germline CDR1 is SGDLS and CDR2 is YYNGEE. This CDR3 region has 15 residues. CDR3 amino acids: CASSVGGGSTDTQYF. CDR3 bases: TGTGCCAGCAGCGTAGGTGGGGGGTCCACAGATACGCAGTATTTT. Full variable domain (outside the CDR3, taken from reference TRBV9 and TRBJ2-3): DSGVTQTPKHLITATGQRVTLRCSPRSGDLSVYWYQQSLDQGLQFLIQYYNGEERAKGNILERFSAQQFPDLHSELNLSSLELGDSALYFCASSVGGGSTDTQYFGPGTRLTVL.

The CDR3 nucleotides are TGCGCCAGCAGTGAGATGAAGCAGCCCCAGCATTTT. Protein product: CASSEMKQPQHF. J is TRBJ1-5 and V is TRBV10-2; D gene ambiguous. Germline CDR1 WSHSY, CDR2 SAAADI. Trimming stripped 2 bases from V and 7 bases from J, with 6 bases between. The CDR3 length is 12 residues.

The genes are TRBV4-3 and TRBJ2-7; 9 bases fit TRBD1. J gave up 2 bases and V 4 bases, and 6 bases lay outside the gene matches. The CDR3 loop spans 15 amino acids. Germline assignment: CDR1 LGHNA and CDR2 YSLEER. The CDR3 bases are TGCGCCAGCAGCCGCCAACAGGGGGCCCCCTACGAGCAGTACTTC. This encodes CASSRQQGAPYEQYF.